Presented here are 14 T cell receptor beta chains from one specimen sequenced in a study of CD8+ T cells in alopecia areata. Extracted RNA was reverse transcribed, and the resulting cDNA served as sequencing template. Produced via immunoSEQ multiplex PCR; TCRdb's table is partial and in-frame only. The profile shows more than 90,000 clones, 58% of them singletons. Treatment noted: oral pan-JAK inhibitor, 5-10 mg twice daily. The sequencing here drew on CD8+ T cells sorted from blood, taken at week 4, from a patient treated with tofacitinib. The receptors stem from a human donor with alopecia areata.

V is TRBV7-6 and J is TRBJ1-2, with 7 positions matching TRBD1. The germline gives CDR1 SGHVS, CDR2 FNYEAQ. V dropped 2 bases and J dropped 8; count of bases not matched to a gene: 26. This CDR3 is 20 amino acids long. The DNA of the CDR3 is TGTGCCAGCAGCTTACAGGCCCCAGACAGGGCCATCGACGGACATCGGGGCTACACCTTC. This encodes CASSLQAPDRAIDGHRGYTF.

The CDR3 DNA reads as TGTGCCTGGAGGGCGGGACAGGGACTCGACGAGCAGTACTTC. This gives the protein CAWRAGQGLDEQYF. J is TRBJ2-7 and V is TRBV30; 9 bases map to TRBD1. Looked up from germline, CDR1 is GTSNPN and CDR2 is SVGIG (reference sequence). This CDR3 is built from 14 residues. Losses at the gene ends were 3 bases for V and 5 bases for J; bases not matched to a gene: 8.

The chain recombines TRBV27 with TRBJ1-6; D remains unclear. The CDR3 consists of 14 residues. Looked up from germline, CDR1 is MNHEY and CDR2 is SMNVEV (reference sequence). The germline V and J ends were trimmed by 4 bases and 3 bases, with 7 bases remaining between them. The CDR3 DNA sequence: TGTGCCAGCAGTTACGGGATCTATAATTCACCCCTCCACTTT. This encodes CASSYGIYNSPLHF.

CDR3 DNA: TGTGCCAGCAGCTTAGTAGGGCAGGCCTCCTACGAGCAGTACTTC. As protein: CASSLVGQASYEQYF. The V call is TRBV7-2, the J call TRBJ2-7; D is unresolved. The CDR3 has 15 amino acids. Germline V gene lookup returns CDR1 SGHTA and CDR2 FQGNSA. The germline V and J ends were trimmed by 1 base and 0 bases, with 10 bases remaining between them.

As for this clone: Other DNA sequences in the same sample also yield this CDR3. The CDR3 sequence is CSVEDYEQYF. Here the CDR3 DNA reads TGCAGCGTTGAAGACTACGAGCAGTACTTC. The gene calls are TRBV29-1 and TRBJ2-7; no clear D gene. CDR1 SQVTM and CDR2 ANQGSEA come from the germline V gene. The CDR3 totals 10 residues. With 0 bases removed from V and 3 bases from J, the gap between germline ends came to 0 bases.

The rearrangement joins TRBV29-1 to TRBJ2-7; the match to TRBD1 covers 10 bases. The germline V gene has CDR1 SQVTM and CDR2 ANQGSEA. The V segment lost 2 bases and the J segment 1 base; nucleotides outside the gene matches: 5. The CDR3 contains 15 residues. DNA for the CDR3: TGCAGCGTTGAACGTGACAGGGGGCGATCCTACGAGCAGTACTTC. Translation: CSVERDRGRSYEQYF.

This clone turned up a few times. The chain combines TRBV28 with TRBJ1-1; tentatively, D is TRBD1 (6 bases). This CDR3 is 13 amino acids long. V was trimmed by 3 bases and J by 4 bases, leaving 9 bases between them. CDR1 is MDHEN and CDR2 is SYDVKM in the germline V gene. CDR3 loop: CASSFRGATEAFF. In DNA, the CDR3 is TGTGCCAGCAGTTTTAGGGGGGCCACTGAAGCTTTCTTT.

This clone was recorded a few times. This chain connects TRBV5-6 to TRBJ2-5, with D perhaps assigned TRBD1 or TRBD2 (5 bases each). CDR1 and CDR2 (germline): SGHDT, YYEEEE. Trimming left V 1 base short and J 5 bases short, with 18 bases between. The CDR3 runs to 16 residues. DNA of the CDR3: TGTGCCAGCAGCTTGACTGGGGGTCTGGCCGGTGAGACCCAGTACTTC. Its translation is CASSLTGGLAGETQYF.

This clone was observed a few times. J is TRBJ1-2 and V is TRBV4-2; 11 bases map to TRBD1. Germline CDR1 LGHNA, CDR2 YNFKEQ. With V trimmed by 3 bases and J by 4 bases, 7 bases remained unmatched. The CDR3 is 16 residues long. The CDR3 sequence: CASSHGWTGGGYGYTF. The CDR3 nucleotides read TGTGCCAGCAGCCATGGTTGGACAGGGGGCGGCTATGGCTACACCTTC.

This chain links TRBV30 with TRBJ2-3; D may correspond to TRBD1 or TRBD2 (5 bases each). CDR1 GTSNPN and CDR2 SVGIG come from the germline V gene (reference sequence). V lost 1 base and J 6 bases, leaving 11 bases between the germline ends. This CDR3 region has 13 residues. The CDR3 DNA reads as TGTGCCTGGAGTGGGGGGAATGAGGATACGCAGTATTTT. It translates to CAWSGGNEDTQYF.

The CDR3 DNA follows: TGTGCCTGGACAGATCGATACAATGAGCAGTTCTTC. Translating gives CAWTDRYNEQFF. The chain employs TRBV30 and TRBJ2-1; the D is unclear. The length of the CDR3 is 12 residues. The germline V gene has CDR1 GTSNPN and CDR2 SVGIG (reference sequence). Trimming stripped 4 bases from V and 4 bases from J, with 8 bases between.

This clone was counted a few times. The rearrangement joins TRBV30 to TRBJ1-2, with 10 bases that match TRBD1. The V gene end was trimmed by 0 bases and the J gene end by 4 bases; junction bases not matched to a gene: 5. CDR1 and CDR2 from the germline V gene are GTSNPN and SVGIG (reference sequence). The CDR3 is 15 residues long. Written as DNA, the CDR3 is TGTGCCTGGAGTGTGGGGACAGGGGAGATCTATGGCTACACCTTC. As protein: CAWSVGTGEIYGYTF.

The V gene is TRBV7-6, the J gene TRBJ2-3; the D is unclear. In germline, CDR1 is SGHVS, CDR2 FNYEAQ. The CDR3 has 16 residues. V lost 5 bases and J lost 3, with 18 bases in between. CDR3 residues: CASSAEAELLTDTQYF. Written as DNA, the CDR3 is TGTGCCAGCAGCGCCGAGGCTGAGTTATTGACAGATACGCAGTATTTT.

The chain uses TRBV13 and TRBJ2-7; 8 bases are a match to TRBD1. The CDR3 has 14 amino acids. Germline-derived CDR1 and CDR2 are PRHDT and FYEKMQ (reference sequence). The V segment lost 0 bases and the J segment 3 bases; nucleotides outside the gene matches: 1. In nucleotides, the CDR3 is TGTGCCAGCAGCTTAGGGGACAGGGACTACGAGCAGTACTTC. Encoded protein: CASSLGDRDYEQYF.